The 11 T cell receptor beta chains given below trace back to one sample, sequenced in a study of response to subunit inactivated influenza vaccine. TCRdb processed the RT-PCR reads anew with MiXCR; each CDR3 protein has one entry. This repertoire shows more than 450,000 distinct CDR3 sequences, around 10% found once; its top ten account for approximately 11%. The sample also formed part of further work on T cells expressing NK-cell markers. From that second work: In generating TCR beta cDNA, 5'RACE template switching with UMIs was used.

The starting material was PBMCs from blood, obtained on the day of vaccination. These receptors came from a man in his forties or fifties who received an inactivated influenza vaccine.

CDR3 sequence: CASSWDGTGELFF. Here the CDR3 DNA reads TGTGCCAGCAGCTGGGATGGAACCGGGGAGCTGTTTTTT. V usage is TRBV12-3 or TRBV12-4 and J usage is TRBJ2-2; D uncertain. This CDR3 is built from 13 residues. V was pared by 6 bases and J by 5 bases, with 10 bases between.

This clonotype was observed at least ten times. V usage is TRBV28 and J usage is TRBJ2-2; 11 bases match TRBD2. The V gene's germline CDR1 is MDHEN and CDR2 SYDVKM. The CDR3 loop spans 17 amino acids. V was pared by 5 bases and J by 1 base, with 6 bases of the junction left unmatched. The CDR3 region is CASSLSLAGENTGELFF. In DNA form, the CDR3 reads TGTGCCAGCAGTCTCTCACTAGCGGGAGAGAACACCGGGGAGCTGTTTTTT.

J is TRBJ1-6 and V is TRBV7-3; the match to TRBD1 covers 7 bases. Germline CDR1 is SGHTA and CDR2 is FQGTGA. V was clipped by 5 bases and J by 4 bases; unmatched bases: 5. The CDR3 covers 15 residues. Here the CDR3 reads CASSRTGQYNSPLHF. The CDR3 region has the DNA TGTGCCAGCAGCCGGACGGGACAGTATAATTCACCCCTCCACTTT.

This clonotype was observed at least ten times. The CDR3 nucleotides read TGTGCCAGCAGCCACGGACAGGGAGGACTTTTGGGTGGCTACACCTTC. Translating gives CASSHGQGGLLGGYTF. The V gene is TRBV5-8, the J gene TRBJ1-2, with TRBD1 identical over 8 bases. Germline V gene data show CDR1 as SGHTS and CDR2 as YDEGEE. This CDR3 comprises 16 residues. Losses at the gene ends were 4 bases for V and 7 bases for J; bases not matched to a gene: 15.

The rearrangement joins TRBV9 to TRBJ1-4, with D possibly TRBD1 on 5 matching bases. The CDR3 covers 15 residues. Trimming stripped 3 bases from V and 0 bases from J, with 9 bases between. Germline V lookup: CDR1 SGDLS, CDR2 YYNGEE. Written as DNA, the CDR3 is TGTGCCAGCAGCGGGGGACGGGCAACTAATGAAAAACTGTTTTTT. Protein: CASSGGRATNEKLFF.

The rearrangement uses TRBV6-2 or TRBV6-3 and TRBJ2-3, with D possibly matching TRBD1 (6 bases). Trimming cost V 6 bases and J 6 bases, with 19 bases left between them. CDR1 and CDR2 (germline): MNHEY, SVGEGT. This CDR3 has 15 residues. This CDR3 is CASRPHQTGIDTQYF. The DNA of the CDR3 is TGTGCCAGCAGGCCACACCAAACAGGGATCGATACGCAGTATTTT.

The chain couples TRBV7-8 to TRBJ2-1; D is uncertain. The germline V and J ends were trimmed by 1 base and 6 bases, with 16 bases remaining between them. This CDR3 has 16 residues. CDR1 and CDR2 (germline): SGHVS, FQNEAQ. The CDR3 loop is CASSLVFLEALNEQFF. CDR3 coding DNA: TGTGCCAGCAGCTTAGTTTTTTTGGAAGCTCTCAATGAGCAGTTCTTC.

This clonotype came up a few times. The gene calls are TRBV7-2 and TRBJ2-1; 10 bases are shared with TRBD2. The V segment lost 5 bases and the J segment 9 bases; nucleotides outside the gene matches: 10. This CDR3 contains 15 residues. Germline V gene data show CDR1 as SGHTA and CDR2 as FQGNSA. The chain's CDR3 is CASSRGLAGEGEQFF. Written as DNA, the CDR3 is TGTGCCAGCAGCCGAGGTCTAGCGGGAGAGGGTGAGCAGTTCTTC.

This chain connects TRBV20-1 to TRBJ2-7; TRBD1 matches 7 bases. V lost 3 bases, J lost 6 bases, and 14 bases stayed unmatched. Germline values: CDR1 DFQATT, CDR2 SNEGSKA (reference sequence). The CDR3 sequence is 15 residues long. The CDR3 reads CSASPPGATGSEQYF. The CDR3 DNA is TGCAGTGCTAGTCCTCCCGGAGCGACAGGGTCCGAGCAGTACTTC.

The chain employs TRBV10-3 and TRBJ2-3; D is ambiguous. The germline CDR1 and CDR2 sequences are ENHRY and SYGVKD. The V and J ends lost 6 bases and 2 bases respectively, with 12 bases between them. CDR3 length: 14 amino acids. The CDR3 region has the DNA TGTGCCATCAGCGCCCGTGGGGACACAGATACGCAGTATTTT. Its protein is CAISARGDTDTQYF.

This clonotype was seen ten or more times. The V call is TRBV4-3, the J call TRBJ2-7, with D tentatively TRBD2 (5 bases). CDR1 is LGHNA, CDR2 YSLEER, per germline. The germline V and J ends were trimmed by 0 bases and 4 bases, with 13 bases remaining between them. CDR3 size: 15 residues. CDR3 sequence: CASSQDLGGSYEQYF. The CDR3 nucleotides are TGCGCCAGCAGCCAAGATCTAGGAGGCAGTTACGAGCAGTACTTC.